This T cell receptor (beta chain) was sequenced in a study of blood T cells in healthy people across ages. Notes on the study in general: Diversity of TCR beta correlated strongly with naive T cell percentage. PBMC samples, being unsorted, prevented any conclusive comparison of naive and antigen-experienced cells.

This clonotype came up once. Its antigen is unknown. Combining a sample-barcoded 5' primer with a J-beta primer mix, a second PCR ran for 7 to 11 cycles. Each cDNA molecule received a tag from a template-switch adaptor that had 12 random nucleotides. TCRdb reprocessed the 5' RACE reads with MiXCR, giving one entry per CDR3 protein. The table records under 2,000,000 distinct CDR3 sequences, approximately 50% of them present only once. The TCR comes from a woman aged 40 to 55 in good health. The material sequenced was blood.

CDR3 amino acids: CASSENVRADTQYF. CDR3 DNA: TGTGCCAGCAGTGAAAATGTGAGAGCAGATACGCAGTATTTT. V and J are TRBV2 and TRBJ2-3; D remains unclear. This CDR3 has 14 amino acids. Germline V gives CDR1 SNHLY, CDR2 FYNNEI. Trimming pared 2 bases from V and 4 bases from J, leaving 10 bases between.